Shown below are 9 T cell receptor beta chains from a single sample sequenced in a study of T cells in Graves' hyperthyroidism and ophthalmopathy (dated by TCRdb to between 2018 and 2021). Libraries came from multiplex PCR. TCRdb lists the instrument as Illumina HiSeq 2000. The TCR beta CDR3 regions were amplified from RNA transcripts. The first round of RT-PCR for the TCR CDR3 was performed with the HTBI primer set and the Qiagen OneStep RT-PCR kit. TCRdb ran its own pipeline on the public reads, namely fastp trimming at Q25 and MiXCR clone calling, and kept in-frame beta chains. Identical CDR3 proteins give one entry, which carries the most common genes and DNA. The sample contains some 690,000 distinct CDR3 sequences, around a sixth of them found a single time. Around 15% of the sample is taken by the ten largest. Sample: blood. These receptors all come from a man aged 50 to 59 with Graves' hyperthyroidism.

J is TRBJ2-3 and V is TRBV5-1; no reliable D call. Germline CDR1 is SGHRS and CDR2 is YFSETQ. Deletions cut 4 bases from V and 1 base from J, with 13 bases between. The CDR3 has 15 amino acids. DNA for the CDR3: TGCGCCAGCAGCCGAACAGAGTTGGGCACAGATACGCAGTATTTT. This codes for CASSRTELGTDTQYF.

V is TRBV19 and J is TRBJ1-2; a weak D match, TRBD1 (5 bases). Trimming cost V 3 bases and J 7 bases, with 21 bases left between them. This CDR3 region has 16 residues. Germline V gene data show CDR1 as LNHDA and CDR2 as SQIVND (reference sequence). CDR3: CASSIAPRTTTGGYTF. The CDR3 DNA reads TGTGCCAGTAGTATTGCCCCAAGGACAACCACGGGTGGCTACACCTTC.

This clonotype was seen a few times. The chain employs TRBV19 and TRBJ1-5; D gene unclear. The germline V and J ends were trimmed by 7 bases and 0 bases, with 10 bases remaining between them. Germline CDR1 LNHDA, CDR2 SQIVND (reference sequence). The CDR3 runs to 14 residues. CDR3 in amino acids: CASTMGGSNQPQHF. CDR3 nucleotide sequence: TGTGCCAGTACCATGGGAGGTAGCAATCAGCCCCAGCATTTT.

V gene TRBV5-6 combines with J gene TRBJ1-1; D is ambiguous. Per germline, CDR1 SGHDT and CDR2 YYEEEE. V dropped 2 bases and J dropped 0 bases, with 20 bases sitting between them. This CDR3 spans 18 amino acids. The CDR3 is CASSLELAQYELNTEAFF. CDR3 in DNA: TGTGCCAGCAGCTTAGAACTGGCGCAGTACGAATTGAACACTGAAGCTTTCTTT.

This clonotype was seen many times. The chain uses TRBV2 and TRBJ1-5; D might be TRBD1 (6 bases). The germline V and J ends were trimmed by 6 bases and 0 bases, with 9 bases remaining between them. The CDR3 covers 14 residues. In germline, CDR1 is SNHLY, CDR2 FYNNEI. Here the CDR3 DNA reads TGTGCCAGCAGGATGGACAGTAGCAATCAGCCCCAGCATTTT. The encoded protein is CASRMDSSNQPQHF.

This clonotype was counted only a few times. The chain has TRBV19 and TRBJ2-5; 7 positions agree with TRBD2. The CDR3 is 14 amino acids. V lost 7 bases to trimming and J lost 2 bases; unmatched junction nucleotides: 7. Germline V gives CDR1 LNHDA, CDR2 SQIVND (reference sequence). Here the CDR3 reads CASTKSLAQETQYF. The CDR3, as DNA: TGTGCCAGTACCAAGTCACTAGCGCAAGAGACCCAGTACTTC.

To note about this clonotype: It is unclear where the CDR3 begins or ends on the DNA, so no DNA is shown, and the CDR3 is as TCRdb lists it. The gene calls are TRBV11-2 and TRBJ2-7; the table's D gene call, TRBD1, was not cross checked with the DNA. The germline CDR1 and CDR2 sequences are SGHAT and FQNNGV. 15 amino acids form the CDR3, both terminal residues included. CDR3 region: CASSSFGQGSYELYV.

This clonotype was seen a few times. The chain couples TRBV7-8 to TRBJ2-4; 7 nucleotides match TRBD1. CDR1 is SGHVS, CDR2 FQNEAQ, per germline. The V and J ends lost 5 bases and 7 bases, in that order; junction bases with no gene match: 11. CDR3 length: 15 amino acids. The CDR3 loop reads CASSKGTVEGNIQYF. The CDR3 nucleotides are TGTGCCAGCAGCAAAGGGACAGTCGAGGGGAACATTCAGTACTTC.

Only a few counts were recorded for this clonotype. The rearrangement joins TRBV7-9 to TRBJ2-2; 10 nucleotides line up with TRBD1. With V trimmed by 6 bases and J by 4 bases, 5 bases remained unmatched. Germline lookup yields CDR1 SEHNR and CDR2 FQNEAQ (reference sequence). The CDR3 loop spans 15 amino acids. The CDR3 spells CASRFGQGVTGELFF. The CDR3 nucleotides read TGTGCCAGCAGATTCGGACAGGGGGTCACCGGGGAGCTGTTTTTT.